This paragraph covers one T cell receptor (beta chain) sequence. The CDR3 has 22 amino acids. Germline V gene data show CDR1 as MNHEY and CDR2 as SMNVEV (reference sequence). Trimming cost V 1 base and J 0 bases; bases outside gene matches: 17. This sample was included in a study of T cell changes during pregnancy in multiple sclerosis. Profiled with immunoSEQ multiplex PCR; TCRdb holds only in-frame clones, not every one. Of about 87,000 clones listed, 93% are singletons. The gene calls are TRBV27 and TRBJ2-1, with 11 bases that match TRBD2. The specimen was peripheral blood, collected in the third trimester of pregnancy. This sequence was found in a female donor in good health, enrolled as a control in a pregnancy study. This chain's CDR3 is CASSLLEKTSGTPFSSYNEQFF. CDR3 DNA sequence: TGTGCCAGCAGTTTATTGGAAAAGACTAGCGGGACCCCCTTCAGCTCCTACAATGAGCAGTTCTTC.